These 7 T cell receptor beta chains came from one sample sequenced in a study of blood T cell repertoires in COVID-19. Sequenced by immunoSEQ multiplex PCR; TCRdb stores in-frame clones only, minus some. Altogether approximately 260,000 clones are present, roughly 88% being singletons, with the ten largest covering approximately 10%. Input material: peripheral blood. Every receptor here comes from a woman aged 70-85 years with acute or convalescent COVID-19.

This clone was detected once. V usage is TRBV5-1 and J usage is TRBJ1-2; D not resolved. Germline V gives CDR1 SGHRS, CDR2 YFSETQ. Trimming left V 0 bases short and J 2 bases short, with 5 bases between. The CDR3 contains 13 residues. The CDR3 sequence: CASSLATNYGYTF. CDR3 DNA sequence: TGCGCCAGCAGCTTGGCTACCAACTATGGCTACACCTTC.

The chain joins TRBV7-9 to TRBJ1-5, with D possibly matching TRBD1 (5 bases). V lost 5 bases to trimming and J lost 9 bases, with 17 bases between them. This CDR3 region has 14 residues. CDR1 is SEHNR, CDR2 FQNEAQ, per germline (reference sequence). DNA of the CDR3: TGTGCCAGCAGCCCTGACGGCCAGGGTATGCCCCAGCATTTT. It translates to CASSPDGQGMPQHF.

The genes are TRBV29-1 and TRBJ2-2; maybe TRBD2 (5 bases). The V end was cut by 4 bases, the J end by 0 bases, with 12 bases between. Germline CDR1 reads SQVTM; CDR2 reads ANQGSEA. The CDR3 runs to 15 residues. CDR3 in amino acids: CSVGVRGPNTGELFF. The CDR3 bases are TGCAGCGTTGGAGTTCGGGGTCCGAACACCGGGGAGCTGTTTTTT.

This sequence joins TRBV7-9 and TRBJ2-3, with TRBD1 matching 9 bases. The V segment lost 7 bases and the J segment 6 bases; nucleotides outside the gene matches: 14. This CDR3 has 16 residues. The germline V gene encodes CDR1 SEHNR and CDR2 FQNEAQ (reference sequence). The CDR3 sequence: CASTTYGTGILDTQYF. The DNA of the CDR3 is TGTGCCAGCACCACTTACGGGACAGGGATCCTTGATACGCAGTATTTT.

The rearrangement uses TRBV3-1 (or the pseudogene TRBV3-2) and TRBJ2-5, with unresolved D. The V end lost 6 bases, the J end lost 5 bases, and 4 bases lay between the germline ends. Germline values: CDR1 LGHDT, CDR2 YNNKEL (reference sequence). CDR3 length: 10 residues. This CDR3 reads CASSRETQYF. The CDR3 DNA reads TGTGCCAGCAGTCGGGAGACCCAGTACTTC.

The gene calls are TRBV9 and TRBJ2-7, with 9 bases that match TRBD2. Germline-derived CDR1 and CDR2 are SGDLS and YYNGEE. The CDR3 has 15 amino acids. The V segment lost 0 bases and the J segment 4 bases; nucleotides outside the gene matches: 5. Written as DNA, the CDR3 is TGTGCCAGCAGCGTAGATCCTAGCGGGGTGTACGAGCAGTACTTC. It codes for CASSVDPSGVYEQYF.

J is TRBJ1-1 and V is TRBV11-2, with a possible D match to TRBD1 (5 bases). The ends were cut back, 5 bases at V and 8 bases at J, with 12 bases in the middle. This CDR3 spans 12 amino acids. In germline, CDR1 is SGHAT, CDR2 FQNNGV. CDR3 protein: CASSPNQGEAFF. CDR3 bases: TGTGCCAGCAGCCCAAATCAGGGCGAAGCTTTCTTT. Supplemented by reference TRBV11-2 and TRBJ1-1, the full variable domain reads EAGVAQSPRYKIIEKRQSVAFWCNPISGHATLYWYQQILGQGPKLLIQFQNNGVVDDSQLPKDRFSAERLKGVDSTLKIQPAKLEDSAVYLCASSPNQGEAFFGQGTRLTVV.